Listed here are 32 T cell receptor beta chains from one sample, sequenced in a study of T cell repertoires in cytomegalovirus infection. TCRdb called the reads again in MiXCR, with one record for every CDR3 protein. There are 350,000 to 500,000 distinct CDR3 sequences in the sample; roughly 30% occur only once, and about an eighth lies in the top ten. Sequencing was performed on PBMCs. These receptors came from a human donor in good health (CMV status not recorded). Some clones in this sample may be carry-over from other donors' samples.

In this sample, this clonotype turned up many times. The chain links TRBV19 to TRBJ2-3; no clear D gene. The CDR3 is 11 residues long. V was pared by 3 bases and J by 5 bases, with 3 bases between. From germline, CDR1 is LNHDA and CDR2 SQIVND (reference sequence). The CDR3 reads CASSIGDTQYF. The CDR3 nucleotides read TGTGCCAGTAGTATTGGAGATACGCAGTATTTT.

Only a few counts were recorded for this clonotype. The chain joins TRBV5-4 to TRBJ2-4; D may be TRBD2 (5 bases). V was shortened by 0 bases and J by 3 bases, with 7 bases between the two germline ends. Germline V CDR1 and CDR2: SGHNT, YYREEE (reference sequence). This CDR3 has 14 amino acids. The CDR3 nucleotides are TGTGCCAGCAGCTTGGAGGGAGTCAAAAACATTCAGTACTTC. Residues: CASSLEGVKNIQYF.

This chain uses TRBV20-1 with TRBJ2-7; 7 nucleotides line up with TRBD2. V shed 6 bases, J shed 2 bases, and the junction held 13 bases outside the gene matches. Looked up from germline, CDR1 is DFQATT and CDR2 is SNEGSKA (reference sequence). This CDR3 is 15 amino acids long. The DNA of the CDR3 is TGCAGTGCCCCCGGAGGGCTAGCGGTTACCTACGAGCAGTACTTC. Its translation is CSAPGGLAVTYEQYF.

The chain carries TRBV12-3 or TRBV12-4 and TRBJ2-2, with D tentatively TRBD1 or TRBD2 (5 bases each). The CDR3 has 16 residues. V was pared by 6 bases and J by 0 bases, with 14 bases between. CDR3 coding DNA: TGTGCCAGCAGGAGACGGGACGGCGCGAACACCGGGGAGCTGTTTTTT. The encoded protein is CASRRRDGANTGELFF.

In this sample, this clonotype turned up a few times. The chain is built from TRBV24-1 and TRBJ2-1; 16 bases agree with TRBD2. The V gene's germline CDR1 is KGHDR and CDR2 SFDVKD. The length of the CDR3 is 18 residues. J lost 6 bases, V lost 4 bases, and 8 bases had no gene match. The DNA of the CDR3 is TGTGCCACCAGTGACCGGGGACTAGCGGGGGGGCCGCGCAATGAGCAGTTCTTC. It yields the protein CATSDRGLAGGPRNEQFF.

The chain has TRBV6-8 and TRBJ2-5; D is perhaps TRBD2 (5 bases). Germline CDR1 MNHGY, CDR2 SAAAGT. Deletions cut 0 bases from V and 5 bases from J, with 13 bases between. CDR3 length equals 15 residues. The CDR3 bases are TGTGCCAGCAGTTACTCGAGAGGGTTTAGGGAGACCCAGTACTTC. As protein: CASSYSRGFRETQYF.

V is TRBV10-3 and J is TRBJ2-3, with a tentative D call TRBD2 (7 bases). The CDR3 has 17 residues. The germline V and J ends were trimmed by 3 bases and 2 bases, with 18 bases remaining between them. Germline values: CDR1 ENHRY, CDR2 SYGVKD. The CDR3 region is CAISDDGGPVNTDTQYF. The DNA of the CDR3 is TGTGCCATCAGTGACGACGGGGGGCCAGTTAACACAGATACGCAGTATTTT.

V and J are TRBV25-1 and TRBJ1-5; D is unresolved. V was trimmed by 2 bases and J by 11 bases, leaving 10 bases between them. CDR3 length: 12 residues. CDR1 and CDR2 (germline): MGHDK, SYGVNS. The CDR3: CASSEVGGTQHF. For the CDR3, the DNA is TGTGCCAGCAGTGAAGTAGGTGGGACCCAGCATTTT.

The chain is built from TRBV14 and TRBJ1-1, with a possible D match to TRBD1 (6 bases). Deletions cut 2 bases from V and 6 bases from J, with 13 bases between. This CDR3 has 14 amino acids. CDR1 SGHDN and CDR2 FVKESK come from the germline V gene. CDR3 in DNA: TGTGCCAGCAGCCAAAATCGGGGGCGCGCTGAAGCTTTCTTT. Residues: CASSQNRGRAEAFF.

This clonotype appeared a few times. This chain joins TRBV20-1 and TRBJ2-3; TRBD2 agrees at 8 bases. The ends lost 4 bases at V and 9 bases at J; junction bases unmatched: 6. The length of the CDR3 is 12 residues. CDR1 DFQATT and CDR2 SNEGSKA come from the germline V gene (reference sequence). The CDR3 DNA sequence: TGCAGTGCTACCACTAGCGGAATAACGCAGTATTTT. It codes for CSATTSGITQYF.

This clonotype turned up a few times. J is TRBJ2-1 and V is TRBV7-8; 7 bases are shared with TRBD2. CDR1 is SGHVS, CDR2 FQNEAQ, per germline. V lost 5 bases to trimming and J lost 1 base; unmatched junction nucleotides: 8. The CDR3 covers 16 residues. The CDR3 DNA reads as TGTGCCAGCAGCCCCCATGGGCGGGAGTCCTACAATGAGCAGTTCTTC. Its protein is CASSPHGRESYNEQFF.

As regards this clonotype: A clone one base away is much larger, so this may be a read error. The DNA for the CDR3 is TGTGCCAGCAGTAATGAGCGGGGGTTCTATGAGCAGTTCTTC. This codes for CASSNERGFYEQFF. V usage is TRBV7-2 and J usage is TRBJ2-1; 8 nucleotides agree with TRBD2. Germline values: CDR1 SGHTA, CDR2 FQGNSA. After removal of 6 bases from V and 8 bases from J, the junction contained 9 bases not matched to a gene. The CDR3 consists of 14 residues.

The CDR3 region is CASSRLGADTQYF. The CDR3 DNA sequence: TGTGCCAGCAGCCGGCTCGGCGCAGATACGCAGTATTTT. The chain links TRBV7-4 to TRBJ2-3; no firm D call. Germline lookup yields CDR1 SGHVT and CDR2 SQSDAQ. Trimming removed 5 bases at V and 4 bases at J, with 10 bases between. This CDR3 comprises 13 residues.

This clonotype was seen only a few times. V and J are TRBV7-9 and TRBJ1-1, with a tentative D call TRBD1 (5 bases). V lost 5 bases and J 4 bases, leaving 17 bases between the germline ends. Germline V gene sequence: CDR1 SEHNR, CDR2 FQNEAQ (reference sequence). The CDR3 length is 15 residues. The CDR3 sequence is CASSGVGGLFTEAFF. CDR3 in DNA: TGTGCCAGCAGCGGGGTGGGGGGTTTATTCACTGAAGCTTTCTTT.

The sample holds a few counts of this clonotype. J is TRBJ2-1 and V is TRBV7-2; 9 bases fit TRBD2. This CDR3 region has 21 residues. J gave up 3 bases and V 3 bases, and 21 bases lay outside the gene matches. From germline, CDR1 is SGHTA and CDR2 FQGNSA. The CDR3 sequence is CASSFSRSSGGLRTRYNEQFF. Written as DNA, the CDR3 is TGTGCCAGCAGCTTTAGCCGGTCAAGCGGGGGGCTTCGTACACGCTACAATGAGCAGTTCTTC.

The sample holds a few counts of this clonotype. CDR3 amino acids: CASRPTGNEKLFF. The CDR3 DNA follows: TGTGCCAGCAGGCCAACAGGGAACGAAAAACTGTTTTTT. This chain joins TRBV12-3 or TRBV12-4 and TRBJ1-4; TRBD1 might be the D (6 bases). The CDR3 is 13 residues long. V gave up 6 bases and J gave up 8 bases, with 13 bases separating them.

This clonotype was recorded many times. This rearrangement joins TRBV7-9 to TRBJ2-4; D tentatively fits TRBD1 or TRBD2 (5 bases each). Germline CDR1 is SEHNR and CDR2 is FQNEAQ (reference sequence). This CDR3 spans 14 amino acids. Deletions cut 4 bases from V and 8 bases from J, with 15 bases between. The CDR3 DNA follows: TGTGCCAGCAGCTCGGGACGGACGGGCGACATTCAGTACTTC. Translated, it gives CASSSGRTGDIQYF.

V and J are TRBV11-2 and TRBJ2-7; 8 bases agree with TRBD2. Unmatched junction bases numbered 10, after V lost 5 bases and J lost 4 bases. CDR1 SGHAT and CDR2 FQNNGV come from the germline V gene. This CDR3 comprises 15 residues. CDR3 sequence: CASSPRGGPGYEQYF. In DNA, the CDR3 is TGTGCCAGCAGCCCCCGGGGGGGCCCCGGGTACGAGCAGTACTTC.

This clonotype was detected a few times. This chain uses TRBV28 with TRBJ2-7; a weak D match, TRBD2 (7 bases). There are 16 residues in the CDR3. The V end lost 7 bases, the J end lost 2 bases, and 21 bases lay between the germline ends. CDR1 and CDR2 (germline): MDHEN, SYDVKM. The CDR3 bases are TGTGCCAGCATTTCCGCCCGGCGGGGGCTTCCCTACGAGCAGTACTTC. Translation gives CASISARRGLPYEQYF.

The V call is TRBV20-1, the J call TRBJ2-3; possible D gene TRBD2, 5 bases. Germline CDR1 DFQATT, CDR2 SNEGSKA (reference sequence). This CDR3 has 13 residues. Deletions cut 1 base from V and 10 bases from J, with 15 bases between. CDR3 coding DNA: TGCAGTGCTAGAGCCCGGGGTTCGGATCCGCAGTATTTT. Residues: CSARARGSDPQYF.

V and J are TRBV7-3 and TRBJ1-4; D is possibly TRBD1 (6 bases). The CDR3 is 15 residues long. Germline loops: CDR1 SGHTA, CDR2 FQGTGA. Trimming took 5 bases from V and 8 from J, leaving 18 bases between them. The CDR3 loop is CASSRNGGASEKLFF. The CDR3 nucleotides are TGTGCCAGCAGCCGCAATGGGGGGGCAAGCGAAAAACTGTTTTTT.

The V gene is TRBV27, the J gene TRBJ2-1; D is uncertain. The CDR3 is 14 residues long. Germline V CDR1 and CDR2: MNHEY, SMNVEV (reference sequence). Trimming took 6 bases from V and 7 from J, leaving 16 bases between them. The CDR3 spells CASRLTPLMNEQFF. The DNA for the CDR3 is TGTGCCAGCAGATTAACCCCGCTTATGAATGAGCAGTTCTTC.

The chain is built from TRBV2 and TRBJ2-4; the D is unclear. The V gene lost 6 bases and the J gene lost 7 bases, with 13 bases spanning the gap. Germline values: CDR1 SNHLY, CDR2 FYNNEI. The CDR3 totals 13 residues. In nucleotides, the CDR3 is TGTGCCAGCAGCACTGGTCTCTCCAACATTCAGTACTTC. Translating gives CASSTGLSNIQYF.

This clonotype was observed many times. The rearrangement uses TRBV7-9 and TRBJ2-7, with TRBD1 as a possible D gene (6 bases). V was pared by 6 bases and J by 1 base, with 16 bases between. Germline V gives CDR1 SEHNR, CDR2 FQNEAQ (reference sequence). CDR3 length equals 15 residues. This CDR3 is CASSPGQSGSYEQYF. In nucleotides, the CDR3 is TGTGCCAGCAGTCCCGGACAGAGCGGTTCCTACGAGCAGTACTTC.

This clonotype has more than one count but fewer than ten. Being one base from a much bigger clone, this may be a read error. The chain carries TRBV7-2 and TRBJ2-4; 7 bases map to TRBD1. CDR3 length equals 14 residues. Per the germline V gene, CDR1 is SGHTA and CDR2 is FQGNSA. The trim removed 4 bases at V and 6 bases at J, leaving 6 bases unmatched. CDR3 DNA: TGTGCCAGCAGCTCCCAAGGACAGGTAAACATTCAGTACTTC. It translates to CASSSQGQVNIQYF.

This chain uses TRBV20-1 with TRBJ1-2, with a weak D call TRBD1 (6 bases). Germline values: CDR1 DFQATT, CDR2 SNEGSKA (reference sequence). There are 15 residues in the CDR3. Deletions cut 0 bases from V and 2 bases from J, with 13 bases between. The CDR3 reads CSARDPNRANYGYTF. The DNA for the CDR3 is TGCAGTGCTAGAGATCCTAACAGGGCGAACTATGGCTACACCTTC.

The CDR3 sequence is CASSLGLARSTDTQYF. The CDR3 coding sequence is TGTGCCAGCAGCTTAGGACTAGCGAGATCGACAGATACGCAGTATTTT. The rearrangement uses TRBV11-1 and TRBJ2-3; 8 bases line up with TRBD2. CDR1 SGHAT and CDR2 FQDESV come from the germline V gene (reference sequence). CDR3 length equals 16 residues. The V and J ends lost 1 base and 3 bases, in that order; junction bases with no gene match: 6.

The CDR3 nucleotides are TGTGCCAGCAGCCAAGGGACAGGTTACTACGAGCAGTACTTC. Residues: CASSQGTGYYEQYF. The V and J genes are TRBV7-4 and TRBJ2-7; 8 positions match TRBD1. In germline, CDR1 is SGHVT, CDR2 SQSDAQ. The V gene end was trimmed by 5 bases and the J gene end by 3 bases; junction bases not matched to a gene: 6. CDR3 size: 14 residues.

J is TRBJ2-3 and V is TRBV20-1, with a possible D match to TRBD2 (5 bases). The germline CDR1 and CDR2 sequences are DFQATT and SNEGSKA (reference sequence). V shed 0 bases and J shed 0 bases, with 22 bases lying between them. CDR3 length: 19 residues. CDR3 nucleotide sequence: TGCAGTGCTAGAGATCTCGATAAGATATTAGCGAAAAGCACAGATACGCAGTATTTT. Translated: CSARDLDKILAKSTDTQYF.

The chain's CDR3 is CASRRGGMYSYEQYF. The CDR3 DNA follows: TGTGCCAGCCGCCGCGGGGGGATGTATAGCTACGAGCAGTACTTC. This rearrangement joins TRBV27 to TRBJ2-7; 8 bases are shared with TRBD2. V trimming: 8 bases; J trimming: 3 bases; junction bases outside the gene matches: 12. Germline V gene lookup returns CDR1 MNHEY and CDR2 SMNVEV (reference sequence). The CDR3 loop spans 15 amino acids.

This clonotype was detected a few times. CDR3 amino acids: CASSQQTGRLTGELFF. CDR3 DNA: TGTGCCAGCTCACAACAAACAGGGCGCTTAACCGGGGAGCTGTTTTTT. This chain links TRBV18 with TRBJ2-2; tentatively, D is TRBD1 (6 bases). The CDR3 has 16 residues. The V end lost 4 bases, the J end lost 5 bases, and 17 bases lay between the germline ends. Germline CDR1 is KGHSH and CDR2 is LQKENI.

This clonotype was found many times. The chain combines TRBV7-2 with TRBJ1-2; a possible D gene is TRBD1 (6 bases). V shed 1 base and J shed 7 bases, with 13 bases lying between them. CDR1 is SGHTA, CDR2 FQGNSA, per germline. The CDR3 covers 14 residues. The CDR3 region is CASSLGGPGGGYTF. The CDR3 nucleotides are TGTGCCAGCAGCTTAGGGGGGCCCGGGGGTGGCTACACCTTC.